The rows below give T cell receptor beta chains drawn from one sample of a study of CD8+CD57+ T cells in acquired aplastic anemia. TCRdb redid the calling of the reads with MiXCR, one entry per CDR3 protein. Of 150,000 to 200,000 distinct CDR3 sequences listed, around 48% were seen once; the top ten hold roughly 2.8%. Sequenced material: sorted CD4+, CD8+, or CD8+CD57+ T cells (not recorded which) from PBMCs. These receptors came from a human donor with aplastic anemia. CDR3s include the opening cysteine and the closing phenylalanine or tryptophan. Each record gives: V gene, J gene, CDR3 length, D gene, clone size, CDR3 DNA, CDR3 protein. D genes are given only for firm matches. Expanded clones are given a class, and other clones once, few, many or no size at all.

TRBV9	TRBJ2-1	15	TRBD2	NA	TGTGCCAGCAGCGTAGGGGGCACTAGCGTCCATGAGCAGTTCTTC	CASSVGGTSVHEQFF
TRBV15	TRBJ2-7	16	NA	NA	TGTGCCACCAGCAGAGTGCGTCCGGATATTACCTACGAGCAGTACTTC	CATSRVRPDITYEQYF
TRBV15	TRBJ2-7	14	NA	NA	TGTGCCACCAGCAGAGCCGGAAGCTCCTACGAGCAGTACTTC	CATSRAGSSYEQYF
TRBV2	TRBJ2-5	11	NA	NA	TGTGCCAGCATGAGCGTGGAGACCCAGTACTTC	CASMSVETQYF
TRBV12-3/TRBV12-4	TRBJ1-1	13	NA	few	TGTGCCAGCACCTGGACTATGGGGGATAAAGCTTTCTTT	CASTWTMGDKAFF
TRBV9	TRBJ2-7	15	NA	NA	TGTGCCAGCAGCCAAGTACGTAACCACGCCTACGAGCAGTACTTC	CASSQVRNHAYEQYF
TRBV2	TRBJ2-1	15	TRBD1	few	TGTGCCAGCAGTTTTGGCAGGGGGCCTTACAATGAGCAGTTCTTC	CASSFGRGPYNEQFF
TRBV10-3	TRBJ1-6	13	NA	NA	TGTGCCAGCAGTTACCGTGGGGGTTCACCCCTCCACTTT	CASSYRGGSPLHF
TRBV12-3/TRBV12-4	TRBJ2-4	14	NA	NA	TGTGCCAGCAGCCTAGGGGTAGCCAAAAACTTTCAGTACTTC	CASSLGVAKNFQYF
TRBV5-5	TRBJ2-3	14	TRBD1	NA	TGTGCCAGCAGACAGGGGGTCGGGACAGATACGCAGTATTTT	CASRQGVGTDTQYF
TRBV9	TRBJ1-6	13	NA	many	TGTGCCAGCAGCGTAGAAGGACAATCACCCCTCCACTTT	CASSVEGQSPLHF
TRBV5-4	TRBJ2-3	14	TRBD2	many	TGTGCCAGCAGGAATAGCGGGAGCACAGATACGCAGTATTTT	CASRNSGSTDTQYF
TRBV7-6	TRBJ2-1	15	NA	NA	TGTGCCAGCAGCTTAGCGGAAAGTCCCTACAATGAGCAGTTCTTC	CASSLAESPYNEQFF
TRBV10-3	TRBJ2-7	13	TRBD1	NA	TGTGCCATCAGCGGGACAGATACCTACGAGCAGTACTTC	CAISGTDTYEQYF
TRBV7-6	TRBJ2-7	14	TRBD1	NA	TGCGCCAGCAGCTTTGCAGGGGGCGCGTTCGAGCAGTACTTC	CASSFAGGAFEQYF
TRBV9	TRBJ2-3	19	TRBD1	many	TGTGCCAGCAGCGTAGGTCGCATGGGGGGACAGGCAAGGGCAGATACGCAGTATTTT	CASSVGRMGGQARADTQYF
TRBV6-1	TRBJ1-6	14	TRBD1	many	TGTGCCAGCAGTGACTACACAGGGGGATCACCCCTCCACTTT	CASSDYTGGSPLHF
TRBV11-2	TRBJ1-6	17	TRBD1	NA	TGTGCCAGCAGCCTATCAGGGGGCTTTTCCTATAATTCACCCCTCCACTTT	CASSLSGGFSYNSPLHF
TRBV6-5	TRBJ2-6	14	NA	NA	TGTGCCAGCAGTTACTCGGTAGGGGCCAACGTCCTGACTTTC	CASSYSVGANVLTF
TRBV3-1	TRBJ2-1	15	TRBD2	NA	TGTGCCAGCAGCCTTTCTAGCGGGAGTCCTTATGAGCAGTTCTTC	CASSLSSGSPYEQFF
TRBV5-1	TRBJ1-3	15	NA	NA	TGCGCCAGCACCCAGGAGGCTACCTCTGGAAACACCATATATTTT	CASTQEATSGNTIYF
TRBV29-1	TRBJ2-7	13	TRBD1	NA	TGCAGCGTCAATGGACAGGGTACTTACGAGCAGTACTTC	CSVNGQGTYEQYF
TRBV5-4	TRBJ2-4	16	NA	NA	TGTGCCAGCAGCTTACGGGGGGACACCGGTTCGCTAATTCAGTACTTC	CASSLRGDTGSLIQYF
TRBV2	TRBJ2-7	16	NA	many	TGTGCCAGCAGACTGAAGGGGGGACGGGATACCTACGAGCAGTACTTC	CASRLKGGRDTYEQYF
TRBV28	TRBJ2-3	16	TRBD1	NA	TGTGCCAGCAGTTTCCCGGACAGGGGGGGAATAGATACGCAGTATTTT	CASSFPDRGGIDTQYF
TRBV5-1	TRBJ2-1	18	NA	NA	TGCGCCAGCAGCTCAGAGGGGAGACGGGAGTCCTCCTACAATGAGCAGGTCTTC	CASSSEGRRESSYNEQVF
TRBV19	TRBJ1-1	12	NA	NA	TGTGCCACCTCATACAGGGCGACTGAAGCTTTCTTT	CATSYRATEAFF
TRBV7-3	TRBJ2-5	16	NA	NA	TGTGCCAGCAGCTTAGGGAGCCTAGCGAACCAAGAGACCCAGTACTTC	CASSLGSLANQETQYF
TRBV9	TRBJ2-1	15	NA	NA	TGTGCCAGCAGCGTAGGCCTGGACGTTTACAATGAGCAGTTCTTC	CASSVGLDVYNEQFF
TRBV27	TRBJ1-2	13	NA	NA	TGTGCCAGCAGCTTTTCGGGGGCCCCTGTTTCCACCTTC	CASSFSGAPVSTF
TRBV11-2	TRBJ2-3	17	NA	NA	TGTGCCAGCGGCCGTCTAGAGGGAGGGGGAAGCACAGATACGCAGTATTTT	CASGRLEGGGSTDTQYF
TRBV5-1	TRBJ1-3	15	TRBD1	many	TGCGCCAGCAGCTTACAGGGGGCTACGGGGAACACCATATATTTT	CASSLQGATGNTIYF
TRBV29-1	TRBJ2-3	11	NA	many	TGCAGCGTTGGTGGAGCGGATACGCAGTATTTT	CSVGGADTQYF
TRBV10-3	TRBJ2-1	13	NA	NA	TGTGCCAGCAGCGCGGGATCCTACAATGAGCAGTTCTTC	CASSAGSYNEQFF
TRBV19	TRBJ1-4	12	TRBD1	NA	TGTGCCAGCCGGGACAGGGATGAAAAACTGTTTTTT	CASRDRDEKLFF
TRBV7-8	TRBJ1-4	17	NA	NA	TGTGCCAGCAGCCCCTTGGGAGGGAAGTCGACTAATGAAAAACTGTTTTTT	CASSPLGGKSTNEKLFF
TRBV29-1	TRBJ2-7	13	NA	few	TGCAGCGCCGTGACGGGCAGGGTATACGAGCAGTACTTC	CSAVTGRVYEQYF
TRBV10-1	TRBJ2-2	13	TRBD2	NA	TGCACCGCACCTAGCGGAAACACCGGGGAGCTGTTTTTT	CTAPSGNTGELFF
TRBV29-1	TRBJ2-1	15	NA	many	TGCAGCGTCGGCCGCGGTAGCGGAGGGCACAATGAGCAGTTCTTC	CSVGRGSGGHNEQFF
TRBV2	TRBJ2-3	18	TRBD2	many	TGTGCCAGCAGTCTCTTTACGGGGACTAGCGGGAGTCAAGATACGCAGTATTTT	CASSLFTGTSGSQDTQYF
TRBV19	TRBJ2-7	15	NA	few	TGTGCCAGTAGTCCCCGGACCGTAAGCTCCTACGAGCAGTACTTC	CASSPRTVSSYEQYF
TRBV29-1	TRBJ2-2	13	NA	NA	TGCAGCGGTACAGAGGCGAACACCGGGGAGCTGTTTTTT	CSGTEANTGELFF
TRBV5-4	TRBJ2-7	14	NA	NA	TGTGCCAGCAGCTCCCGGGACCGAAACTACGAGCAGTACTTC	CASSSRDRNYEQYF
TRBV2	TRBJ1-3	13	NA	many	TGTGCCAGCAGTGAAGACCCTGGAAACACCATATATTTT	CASSEDPGNTIYF
TRBV25-1	TRBJ2-5	14	NA	NA	TGTGCCAGCTCACCACAGTCTGGCCAAGAGACCCAGTACTTC	CASSPQSGQETQYF
TRBV5-1	TRBJ2-7	15	TRBD1	NA	TGCGCCAGCAGCCCGGACAGGGTCGGATACTACGAGCAGTACTTC	CASSPDRVGYYEQYF
TRBV5-8	TRBJ1-5	16	NA	many	TGTGCCAGCAGCTTAGGGGCGCCTGATAGCAATCAGCCCCAGCATTTT	CASSLGAPDSNQPQHF
TRBV29-1	TRBJ1-2	15	NA	NA	TGCAGCGTTGCCTCCTTTGAAGGGAGGGACTATGGCTACACCTTC	CSVASFEGRDYGYTF
TRBV3-1	TRBJ1-2	11	NA	many	TGTGCCAGCACCTCAGAATATGGCTACACCTTC	CASTSEYGYTF
TRBV7-4	TRBJ2-2	17	TRBD2	NA	TGTGCCAGCAGCTTATCGCGCGGCGGGGGGGCGACCGGGGAGCTGTTTTTT	CASSLSRGGGATGELFF
TRBV20-1	TRBJ1-5	15	NA	NA	TGCAGTGCTAGAGACAGTGACACAAGGAATCAGCCCCAGCATTTT	CSARDSDTRNQPQHF
TRBV5-5	TRBJ2-1	13	NA	few	TGTGCCAGCCTGGACAACTCCTACAATGAGCAGTTCTTC	CASLDNSYNEQFF